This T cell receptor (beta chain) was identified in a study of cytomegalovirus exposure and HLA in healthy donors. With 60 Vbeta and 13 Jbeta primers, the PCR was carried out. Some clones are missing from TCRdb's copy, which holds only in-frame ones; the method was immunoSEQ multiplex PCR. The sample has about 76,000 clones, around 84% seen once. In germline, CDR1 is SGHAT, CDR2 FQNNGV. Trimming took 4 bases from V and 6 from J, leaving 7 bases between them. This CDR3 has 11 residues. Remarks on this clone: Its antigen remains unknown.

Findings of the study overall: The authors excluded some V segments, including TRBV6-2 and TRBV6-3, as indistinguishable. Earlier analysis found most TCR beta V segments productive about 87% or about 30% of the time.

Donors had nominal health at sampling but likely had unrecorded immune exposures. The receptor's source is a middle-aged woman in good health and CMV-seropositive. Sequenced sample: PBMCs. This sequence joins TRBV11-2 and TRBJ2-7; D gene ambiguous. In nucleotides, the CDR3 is TGTGCCAGCAGCTCGAGTCTCGAGCAGTACTTC. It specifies CASSSSLEQYF.